The T cell receptor beta chain under discussion was sequenced for a study of shared clonotypes between healthy human individuals. There are a few counts of this clone. The V end lost 5 bases, the J end lost 0 bases, and 5 bases lay between the germline ends. This CDR3 contains 13 residues. The germline V gene encodes CDR1 SEHNR and CDR2 FQNEAQ (reference sequence). Using immunoSEQ multiplex PCR, the repertoire was profiled, and TCRdb retains in-frame clones only, with some absent. The profile covers about half a million clones, with roughly 78% appearing a single time and 10% to 15% taken by the ten largest. Tens of millions of PBMCs served as the genomic DNA source for unsorted samples.

Material for sequencing was PBMCs. The gene calls are TRBV7-9 and TRBJ1-5; the D is unclear. The source of this sequence is a middle-aged woman in good health. Some clones in this sample may be carry-over from other donors' samples. For the CDR3, the DNA is TGTGCCAGCAGCCCAGGTAGCAATCAGCCCCAGCATTTT. Its protein is CASSPGSNQPQHF. The full variable domain, with the rest looked up from reference TRBV7-9 and TRBJ1-5, is DTGVSQNPRHKITKRGQNVTFRCDPISEHNRLYWYRQTLGQGPEFLTYFQNEAQLEKSRLLSDRFSAERPKGSFSTLEIQRTEQGDSAMYLCASSPGSNQPQHFGDGTRLSIL.